This entry lists 5 T cell receptor beta chains sequenced from one sample in a study of T cells in Graves' hyperthyroidism and ophthalmopathy. Amplification of TCR beta CDR3 regions used RNA as the template. TCR CDR3 regions were first amplified by RT-PCR with HTBI primers. MiXCR was run by TCRdb on the multiplex PCR reads, yielding one entry per CDR3 protein. Here the sample spans hundreds of thousands of distinct CDR3 sequences, over 12% being singletons. The specimen was blood. These receptors came from a young man with Graves' ophthalmopathy.

This clonotype was counted ten times or more. This chain joins TRBV6-1 and TRBJ2-3; 8 bases align to TRBD1. The V segment lost 7 bases and the J segment 4 bases; nucleotides outside the gene matches: 4. The CDR3 spans 13 residues. The germline V gene has CDR1 MNHNS and CDR2 SASEGT. The CDR3 sequence: CASKDRVPDTQYF. The DNA of the CDR3 is TGTGCCAGCAAGGACAGGGTACCAGATACGCAGTATTTT.

To note about this clonotype: The germline gene is not matched at one end of the junction; a read error may be the cause. CDR3 sequence (DNA): TGTGCCAGCAGACATGGGACTCAATACTCCTACGAGCAGCACTTC. This encodes CASRHGTQYSYEQHF. V gene TRBV12-3 or TRBV12-4 combines with J gene TRBJ2-7, with a weak D call TRBD2 (6 bases). The CDR3 contains 15 residues.

Many counts were recorded for this clonotype. This chain uses TRBV7-2 with TRBJ2-5; 10 positions match TRBD2. The germline gives CDR1 SGHTA, CDR2 FQGNSA. The CDR3 sequence is 14 residues long. With 3 bases clipped from V and 5 bases from J, the junction kept 3 bases outside the gene matches. The CDR3 nucleotides are TGTGCCAGCAGCTTTAGCGGGGGGTGGGAGACCCAGTACTTC. Translated, it gives CASSFSGGWETQYF.

This chain links TRBV14 with TRBJ2-1; 8 bases agree with TRBD2. Trimming took 4 bases from V and 6 from J; bases not matched to a gene: 8. This CDR3 comprises 15 residues. Germline loops: CDR1 SGHDN, CDR2 FVKESK. CDR3 in amino acids: CASSPRGGGGNEQFF. CDR3 in DNA: TGTGCCAGCAGCCCCCGGGGGGGGGGTGGCAATGAGCAGTTCTTC. The full variable domain, completed using reference TRBV14 and TRBJ2-1, is EAGVTQFPSHSVIEKGQTVTLRCDPISGHDNLYWYRRVMGKEIKFLLHFVKESKQDESGMPNNRFLAERTGGTYSTLKVQPAELEDSGVYFCASSPRGGGGNEQFFGPGTRLTVL.

CDR3 region: CASSLAGEQETQYF. The DNA of the CDR3 is TGTGCCAGCTCCCTAGCGGGAGAACAAGAGACCCAGTACTTC. This chain connects TRBV18 to TRBJ2-5; 10 bases line up with TRBD2. CDR3 size: 14 residues. V lost 6 bases, J lost 2 bases, and 3 bases stayed unmatched. CDR1 is KGHSH and CDR2 is LQKENI in the germline V gene.